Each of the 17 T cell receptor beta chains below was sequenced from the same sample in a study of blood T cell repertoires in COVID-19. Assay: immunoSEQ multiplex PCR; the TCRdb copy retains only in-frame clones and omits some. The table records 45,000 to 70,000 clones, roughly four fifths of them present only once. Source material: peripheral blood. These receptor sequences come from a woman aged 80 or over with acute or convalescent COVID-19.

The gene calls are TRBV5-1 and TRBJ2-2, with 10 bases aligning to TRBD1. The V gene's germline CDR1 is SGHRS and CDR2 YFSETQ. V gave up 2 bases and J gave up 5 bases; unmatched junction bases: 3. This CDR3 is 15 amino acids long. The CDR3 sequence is CASSLRTGGTGELFF. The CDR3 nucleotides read TGCGCCAGCAGCTTAAGGACAGGGGGAACCGGGGAGCTGTTTTTT.

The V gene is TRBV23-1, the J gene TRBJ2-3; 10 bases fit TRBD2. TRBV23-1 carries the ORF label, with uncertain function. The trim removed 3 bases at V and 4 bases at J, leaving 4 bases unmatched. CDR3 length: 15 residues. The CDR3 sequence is CASSHHGLAADTQYF. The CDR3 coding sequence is TGCGCCAGCAGTCATCACGGACTAGCGGCAGATACGCAGTATTTT.

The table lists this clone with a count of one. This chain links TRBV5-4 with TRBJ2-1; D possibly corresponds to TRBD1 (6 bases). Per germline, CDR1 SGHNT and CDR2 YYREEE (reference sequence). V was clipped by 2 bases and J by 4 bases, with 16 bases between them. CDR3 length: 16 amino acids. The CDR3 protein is CASSFPGVGAYNEQFF. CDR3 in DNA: TGTGCCAGCAGCTTCCCAGGGGTGGGGGCTTACAATGAGCAGTTCTTC.

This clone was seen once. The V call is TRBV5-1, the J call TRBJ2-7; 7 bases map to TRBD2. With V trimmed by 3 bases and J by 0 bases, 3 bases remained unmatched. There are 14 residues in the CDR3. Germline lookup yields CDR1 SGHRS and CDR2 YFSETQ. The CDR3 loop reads CASSSGLTSYEQYF. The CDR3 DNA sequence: TGCGCCAGCAGCTCGGGACTAACCTCCTACGAGCAGTACTTC.

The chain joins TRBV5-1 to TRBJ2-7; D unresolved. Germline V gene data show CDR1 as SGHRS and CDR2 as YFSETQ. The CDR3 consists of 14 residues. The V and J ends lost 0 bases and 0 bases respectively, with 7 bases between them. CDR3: CASSLGLSSYEQYF. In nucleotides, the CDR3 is TGCGCCAGCAGCTTGGGTCTATCCTCCTACGAGCAGTACTTC.

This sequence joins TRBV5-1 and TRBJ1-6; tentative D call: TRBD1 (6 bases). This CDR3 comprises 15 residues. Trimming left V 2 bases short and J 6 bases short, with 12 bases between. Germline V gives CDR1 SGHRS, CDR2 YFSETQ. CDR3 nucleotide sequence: TGCGCCAGCAGCTTCATGGACAGTTCTAATTCACCCCTCCACTTT. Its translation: CASSFMDSSNSPLHF.

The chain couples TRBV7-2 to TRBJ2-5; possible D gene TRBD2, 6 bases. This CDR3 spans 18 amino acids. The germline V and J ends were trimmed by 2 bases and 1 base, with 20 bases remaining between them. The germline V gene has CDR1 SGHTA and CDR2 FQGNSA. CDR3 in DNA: TGTGCCAGCAGCTTAAGGAGTGGAGTAGCGGCGTTCCAAGAGACCCAGTACTTC. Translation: CASSLRSGVAAFQETQYF.

The CDR3, as DNA: TGTGCCACCAGTGGGGAGAGGGCCGGGGAGCTGTTTTTT. As protein: CATSGERAGELFF. The chain has TRBV24-1 and TRBJ2-2, with TRBD2 as a possible D gene (5 bases). Germline-derived CDR1 and CDR2 are KGHDR and SFDVKD. V was clipped by 5 bases and J by 6 bases, with 9 bases between them. The CDR3 length is 13 residues.

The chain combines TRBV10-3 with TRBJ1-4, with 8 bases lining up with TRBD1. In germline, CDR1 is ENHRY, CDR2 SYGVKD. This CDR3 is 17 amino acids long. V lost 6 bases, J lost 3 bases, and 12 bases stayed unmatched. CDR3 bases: TGTGCCATCAGCGACCCCCGAGGACAGGGTGCTAATGAAAAACTGTTTTTT. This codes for CAISDPRGQGANEKLFF.

CDR3 in DNA: TGTGCCAGCAGCGCCCCCCAGGGCCGGAACACTGAAGCTTTCTTT. This gives the protein CASSAPQGRNTEAFF. This chain connects TRBV5-6 to TRBJ1-1; a possible D gene is TRBD1 (5 bases). Trimming shortened V by 4 bases and J by 1 base, and 14 bases separated the two germline ends. CDR1 is SGHDT and CDR2 is YYEEEE in the germline V gene. The CDR3 consists of 15 residues.

CDR3 DNA: TGTGCCAGCTCACCAACTAGCGGGGGAGGCGAGCAGTACTTC. Its protein is CASSPTSGGGEQYF. V usage is TRBV18 and J usage is TRBJ2-7; TRBD2 agrees at 11 bases. V trimming: 2 bases; J trimming: 6 bases; junction bases outside the gene matches: 3. This CDR3 spans 14 amino acids. Germline assignment: CDR1 KGHSH and CDR2 LQKENI.

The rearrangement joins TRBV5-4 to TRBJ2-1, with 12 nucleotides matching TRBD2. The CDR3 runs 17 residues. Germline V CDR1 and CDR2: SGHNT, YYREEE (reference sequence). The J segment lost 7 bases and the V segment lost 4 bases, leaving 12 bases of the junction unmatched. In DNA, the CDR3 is TGTGCCAGCAGCCCGAAGGCGACTAGCGGGAGCTTTAATGAGCAGTTCTTC. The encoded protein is CASSPKATSGSFNEQFF.

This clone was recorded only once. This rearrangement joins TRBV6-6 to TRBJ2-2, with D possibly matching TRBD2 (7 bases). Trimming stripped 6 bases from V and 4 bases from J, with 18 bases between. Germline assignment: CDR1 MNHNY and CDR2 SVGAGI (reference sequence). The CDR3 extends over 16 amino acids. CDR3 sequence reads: CASRTWGGAGTGELFF. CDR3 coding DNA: TGTGCCAGCAGAACCTGGGGGGGCGCGGGCACCGGGGAGCTGTTTTTT.

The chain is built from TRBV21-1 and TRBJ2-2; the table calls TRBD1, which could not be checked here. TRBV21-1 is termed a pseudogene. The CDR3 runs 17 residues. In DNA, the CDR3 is TGTGCCAGCAGCTTGGCCGGAGGGCAGGGGGCGGCCGGGGAGCTGTTTTTT. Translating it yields CASSLAGGQGAAGELFF.

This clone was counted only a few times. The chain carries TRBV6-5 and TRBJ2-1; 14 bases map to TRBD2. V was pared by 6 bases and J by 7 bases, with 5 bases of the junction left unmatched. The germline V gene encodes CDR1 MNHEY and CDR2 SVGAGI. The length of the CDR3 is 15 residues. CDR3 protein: CASRGLAGVGNEQFF. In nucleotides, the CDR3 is TGTGCCAGCAGGGGACTAGCGGGAGTGGGGAATGAGCAGTTCTTC.

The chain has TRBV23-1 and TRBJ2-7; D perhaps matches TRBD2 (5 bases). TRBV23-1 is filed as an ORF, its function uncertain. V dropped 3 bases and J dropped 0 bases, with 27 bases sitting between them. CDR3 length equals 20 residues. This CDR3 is CASSQGVHPEIRLSSYEQYF. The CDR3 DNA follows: TGCGCCAGCAGTCAGGGAGTCCACCCGGAAATACGACTCAGCTCCTACGAGCAGTACTTC.

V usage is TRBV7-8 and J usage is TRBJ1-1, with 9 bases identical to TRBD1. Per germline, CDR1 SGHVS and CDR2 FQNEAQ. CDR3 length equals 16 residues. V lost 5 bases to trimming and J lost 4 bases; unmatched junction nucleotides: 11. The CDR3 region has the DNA TGTGCCAGCAGCGAAAGTCCAGACAGGGGGGGCACTGAAGCTTTCTTT. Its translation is CASSESPDRGGTEAFF.